These 29 T cell receptor beta chains share one sample of origin, sequenced in a study of blood T cell repertoires in COVID-19. Assay used: immunoSEQ multiplex PCR; TCRdb lists only in-frame clones, some missing. The sample holds about 210,000 clones, 92% seen once. Sequenced: peripheral blood. These receptors were taken from a man aged 30 to 39 with acute or convalescent COVID-19.

This clone showed up just once. This chain joins TRBV4-2 and TRBJ2-2; 7 bases are a match to TRBD1. This CDR3 contains 16 residues. Germline V gene lookup returns CDR1 LGHNA and CDR2 YNFKEQ. Trimming removed 4 bases from V and 2 bases from J; junction bases left unmatched: 7. CDR3 sequence reads: CASSPMGQRNTGELFF. The CDR3 DNA reads TGTGCCAGCAGCCCCATGGGACAGCGAAACACCGGGGAGCTGTTTTTT.

V and J are TRBV6-4 and TRBJ2-1, with D hard to call. V was cut by 2 bases and J by 6 bases, with 14 bases left in between. Germline V lookup: CDR1 MRHNA, CDR2 SNTAGT. The CDR3 covers 15 residues. The CDR3 protein is CASSDPDSGSNEQFF. CDR3 nucleotides: TGTGCCAGCAGTGACCCTGACTCTGGGTCCAATGAGCAGTTCTTC.

The chain has TRBV2 and TRBJ1-5; a weak D match, TRBD1 (5 bases). CDR3 length: 14 amino acids. Germline values: CDR1 SNHLY, CDR2 FYNNEI. Trimming removed 6 bases from V and 4 bases from J, with 13 bases in between. CDR3 nucleotide sequence: TGTGCCAGCAGGGGGCCCCTTGAAAATCAGCCCCAGCATTTT. It codes for CASRGPLENQPQHF.

The chain employs TRBV9 and TRBJ2-7, with D tentatively TRBD1 (5 bases). Germline CDR1 and CDR2: SGDLS and YYNGEE. Trimming shortened V by 0 bases and J by 2 bases, and 12 bases separated the two germline ends. The CDR3 covers 15 residues. The CDR3 reads CASSVDPTGTYEQYF. CDR3 coding DNA: TGTGCCAGCAGCGTAGACCCCACAGGCACCTACGAGCAGTACTTC. The full variable domain, with the rest looked up from reference TRBV9 and TRBJ2-7, is DSGVTQTPKHLITATGQRVTLRCSPRSGDLSVYWYQQSLDQGLQFLIQYYNGEERAKGNILERFSAQQFPDLHSELNLSSLELGDSALYFCASSVDPTGTYEQYFGPGTRLTVT.

V and J are TRBV3-1 (or the pseudogene TRBV3-2) and TRBJ1-5; D is undetermined. The V gene lost 2 bases and the J gene lost 5 bases, with 7 bases spanning the gap. The CDR3 runs to 13 residues. CDR1 is LGHDT, CDR2 YNNKEL, per germline (reference sequence). CDR3 nucleotide sequence: TGTGCCAGCAGCCAACTGAGGGATCAGCCCCAGCATTTT. This sequence encodes CASSQLRDQPQHF.

This chain joins TRBV30 and TRBJ1-2, with 8 bases aligning to TRBD1. CDR1 is GTSNPN, CDR2 SVGIG, per germline (reference sequence). The CDR3 is 13 residues long. V trimming: 2 bases; J trimming: 2 bases; junction bases outside the gene matches: 1. DNA of the CDR3: TGTGCCTGGAGTAGGACAGGGAACTATGGCTACACCTTC. This codes for CAWSRTGNYGYTF.

The DNA of the CDR3 is TGTGCCAGCACGGCTAGCGGGACCTACAATGAGCAGTTCTTC. Translation: CASTASGTYNEQFF. The gene calls are TRBV2 and TRBJ2-1; TRBD2 aligns across 9 bases. Germline values: CDR1 SNHLY, CDR2 FYNNEI. There are 14 residues in the CDR3. Trimming removed 7 bases from V and 2 bases from J; junction bases left unmatched: 3.

The chain carries TRBV15 and TRBJ2-3, with D possibly being TRBD2 (6 bases). Per the germline V gene, CDR1 is LNHNV and CDR2 is YYDKDF (reference sequence). Trimming removed 6 bases at V and 1 base at J, with 14 bases between. This CDR3 has 15 amino acids. CDR3 sequence: CATRGGGEGTDTQYF. Written as DNA, the CDR3 is TGTGCCACCAGGGGTGGCGGGGAGGGCACAGATACGCAGTATTTT.

This rearrangement joins TRBV28 to TRBJ1-3, with 8 nucleotides matching TRBD1. The CDR3 sequence is 14 residues long. V gave up 6 bases and J gave up 8 bases; unmatched junction bases: 9. Germline V gives CDR1 MDHEN, CDR2 SYDVKM. CDR3 coding DNA: TGTGCCAGCAGCCAGACAGGGGTGCGTGACACCATATATTTT. Translation: CASSQTGVRDTIYF.

The chain employs TRBV19 and TRBJ1-2; 8 positions match TRBD1. J was trimmed by 4 bases and V by 7 bases; bases with no gene match: 2. CDR1 and CDR2 (germline): LNHDA, SQIVND (reference sequence). The CDR3 totals 12 residues. The CDR3 nucleotides are TGTGCCAGTACCGGACAGGGCTATGGCTACACCTTC. Amino acid sequence: CASTGQGYGYTF.

This chain joins TRBV25-1 and TRBJ2-7; D might be TRBD1 (5 bases). The CDR3 length is 14 residues. Trimming removed 4 bases at V and 1 base at J, with 11 bases between. Germline loops: CDR1 MGHDK, CDR2 SYGVNS. CDR3 region: CASSAAGRSYEQYF. CDR3 bases: TGTGCCAGCAGTGCGGCAGGGCGTTCCTACGAGCAGTACTTC.

The rearrangement uses TRBV19 and TRBJ1-2; unclear D gene. V shed 9 bases and J shed 1 base, with 18 bases lying between them. The CDR3 covers 15 residues. CDR1 and CDR2 from the germline V gene are LNHDA and SQIVND (reference sequence). The CDR3 loop reads CASKTTGILNYGYTF. DNA for the CDR3: TGTGCCAGCAAAACGACGGGGATTCTTAACTATGGCTACACCTTC.

The chain joins TRBV5-1 to TRBJ2-3; 7 bases agree with TRBD2. V lost 2 bases and J lost 4; bases outside the gene matches: 13. Germline lookup yields CDR1 SGHRS and CDR2 YFSETQ. The CDR3 has 17 amino acids. CDR3 protein: CASSLRGGSIIPDTQYF. As DNA, the CDR3 is TGCGCCAGCAGCTTAAGAGGCGGGAGTATCATCCCAGATACGCAGTATTTT.

This sequence joins TRBV18 and TRBJ2-5; a weak D match, TRBD2 (5 bases). V was shortened by 3 bases and J by 7 bases, with 9 bases between the two germline ends. The CDR3 runs 12 residues. Germline CDR1 and CDR2: KGHSH and LQKENI. CDR3 sequence reads: CASSPYEGTQYF. CDR3 coding DNA: TGTGCCAGCTCACCCTACGAGGGGACCCAGTACTTC.

The chain carries TRBV6-5 and TRBJ1-2, with 9 bases matching TRBD1. The CDR3 has 15 residues. The V gene's germline CDR1 is MNHEY and CDR2 SVGAGI. J gave up 5 bases and V 2 bases, and 6 bases lay outside the gene matches. CDR3 nucleotide sequence: TGTGCCAGCAGTTACCCGGGACAGGGAACATATGGCTACACCTTC. Its protein is CASSYPGQGTYGYTF.

This rearrangement joins TRBV28 to TRBJ1-5, with a weak D call TRBD1 (6 bases). CDR1 is MDHEN, CDR2 SYDVKM, per germline. The CDR3 runs 14 residues. V was trimmed by 10 bases and J by 6 bases, leaving 19 bases between them. The CDR3 DNA sequence: TGTGCCACCCAGTTAGGACAGTTATCTCAGCCCCAGCATTTT. Protein sequence: CATQLGQLSQPQHF. Based on the CDR3 plus reference TRBV28 and TRBJ1-5, the full variable domain is DVKVTQSSRYLVKRTGEKVFLECVQDMDHENMFWYRQDPGLGLRLIYFSYDVKMKEKGDIPEGYSVSREKKERFSLILESASTNQTSMYLCATQLGQLSQPQHFGDGTRLSIL.

The genes are TRBV19 and TRBJ2-7, with TRBD1 matching over 9 bases. After removal of 3 bases from V and 2 bases from J, the junction contained 8 bases not matched to a gene. The CDR3 sequence is 16 residues long. In germline, CDR1 is LNHDA, CDR2 SQIVND (reference sequence). CDR3 in amino acids: CASSIFSTGGAYEQYF. CDR3 DNA: TGTGCCAGTAGTATCTTTTCGACAGGGGGAGCCTACGAGCAGTACTTC.

This chain joins TRBV7-3 and TRBJ2-1; D unresolved. V was clipped by 5 bases and J by 5 bases, with 10 bases between them. The CDR3 is 13 amino acids. Germline CDR1 and CDR2: SGHTA and FQGTGA. The CDR3 coding sequence is TGTGCCAGCAGCACACCTCCGAACAATGAGCAGTTCTTC. It yields the protein CASSTPPNNEQFF.

The chain links TRBV3-1 (or the pseudogene TRBV3-2) to TRBJ2-7; perhaps TRBD1 as D (6 bases). The CDR3 covers 15 residues. Germline CDR1 LGHDT, CDR2 YNNKEL (reference sequence). Trimming removed 0 bases at V and 1 base at J, with 10 bases between. CDR3 in amino acids: CASSQERGSSYEQYF. The CDR3 nucleotides are TGTGCCAGCAGCCAAGAGAGGGGGTCTTCCTACGAGCAGTACTTC.

The genes are TRBV3-1 (or the pseudogene TRBV3-2) and TRBJ2-7; 8 bases agree with TRBD1. The V segment lost 4 bases and the J segment 0 bases; nucleotides outside the gene matches: 5. The germline V gene has CDR1 LGHDT and CDR2 YNNKEL (reference sequence). The CDR3 totals 15 residues. CDR3 in DNA: TGTGCCAGCAGCCCCGGACAGGGTCCCTCCTACGAGCAGTACTTC. Translating it yields CASSPGQGPSYEQYF.

The chain is built from TRBV28 and TRBJ2-5; D uncertain. From germline, CDR1 is MDHEN and CDR2 SYDVKM. This CDR3 is built from 11 residues. V was clipped by 3 bases and J by 5 bases, with 4 bases between them. CDR3 region: CASSFRETQYF. DNA of the CDR3: TGTGCCAGCAGTTTTCGGGAGACCCAGTACTTC.

The chain is built from TRBV28 and TRBJ1-2; a possible D gene is TRBD1 (5 bases). The germline V gene has CDR1 MDHEN and CDR2 SYDVKM. V was trimmed by 5 bases and J by 1 base, leaving 11 bases between them. The CDR3 totals 14 residues. Written as DNA, the CDR3 is TGTGCCAGCAGTCCCCCGACAGTTAACTATGGCTACACCTTC. It encodes CASSPPTVNYGYTF.

CDR3 coding DNA: TGTGCCAGTAGTAGACAGACTAGCAATCAGCCCCAGCATTTT. It yields the protein CASSRQTSNQPQHF. The gene calls are TRBV19 and TRBJ1-5; a possible D gene is TRBD1 (5 bases). The CDR3 sequence is 14 residues long. The germline CDR1 and CDR2 sequences are LNHDA and SQIVND (reference sequence). V was cut by 4 bases and J by 0 bases, with 7 bases left in between.

The chain uses TRBV3-1 (or the pseudogene TRBV3-2) and TRBJ1-1; 8 positions match TRBD1. Trimming at V came to 2 bases and at J to 4 bases, leaving 3 bases not matched to a gene. CDR3 length equals 14 residues. Germline values: CDR1 LGHDT, CDR2 YNNKEL (reference sequence). Here the CDR3 reads CASSQYRGGTEAFF. CDR3 in DNA: TGTGCCAGCAGCCAATACAGGGGGGGCACTGAAGCTTTCTTT.

The V call is TRBV11-1, the J call TRBJ1-2; a possible D gene is TRBD1 (6 bases). Germline V CDR1 and CDR2: SGHAT, FQDESV (reference sequence). The V and J ends lost 5 bases and 2 bases respectively, with 12 bases between them. This CDR3 is built from 14 residues. The CDR3 DNA reads as TGTGCCAGCAGCATTACAGGGTTCAACTATGGCTACACCTTC. It specifies CASSITGFNYGYTF.

CDR3 DNA: TGTGCCAGCAGGGGACAGGACGGTTCGCGCGGCTACACCTTC. Translating gives CASRGQDGSRGYTF. The rearrangement links TRBV27 to TRBJ1-2; 8 bases are shared with TRBD1. The CDR3 is made up of 14 amino acids. V shed 6 bases and J 8 bases; nucleotides not matched to a gene: 11. CDR1 and CDR2 (germline): MNHEY, SMNVEV (reference sequence).

The V call is TRBV27, the J call TRBJ2-2, with a weak D call TRBD2 (6 bases). Germline lookup yields CDR1 MNHEY and CDR2 SMNVEV (reference sequence). The CDR3 sequence is 14 residues long. V was cut by 6 bases and J by 8 bases, with 16 bases left in between. The CDR3 reads CASRRRLEDGELFF. The DNA for the CDR3 is TGTGCCAGCAGGCGAAGACTAGAGGATGGGGAGCTGTTTTTT.

The J gene is TRBJ2-1, the V gene TRBV27, with D maybe TRBD1 (5 bases). Germline V gives CDR1 MNHEY, CDR2 SMNVEV (reference sequence). V lost 5 bases, J lost 8 bases, and 13 bases lay in between. This CDR3 region has 13 residues. CDR3 protein: CASSRGRLDEQFF. CDR3 DNA: TGTGCCAGCAGTAGGGGAAGGTTAGATGAGCAGTTCTTC.

The gene calls are TRBV2 and TRBJ1-2; the D gene is possibly TRBD1 (6 bases). The CDR3 covers 13 residues. V lost 8 bases and J lost 8, with 18 bases in between. Per the germline V gene, CDR1 is SNHLY and CDR2 is FYNNEI. This chain's CDR3 is CASQTLGAGGYTF. For the CDR3, the DNA is TGTGCCAGCCAGACCTTGGGGGCTGGCGGCTACACCTTC.